Presented here are 18 T cell receptor beta chains from one specimen sequenced in a study of T cell repertoires in cytomegalovirus infection. TCRdb reprocessed the reads via MiXCR and lists one record per CDR3 protein. Of fewer than 550,000 distinct CDR3 sequences in the sample, about 26% were seen once. Sequences were obtained from PBMCs. The source is a human donor in good health (CMV status not recorded). Some clones in this sample may be carry-over from other donors' samples.

This clonotype was recorded many times. J is TRBJ1-6 and V is TRBV7-3; D remains ambiguous. This CDR3 has 14 amino acids. With 1 base removed from V and 7 bases from J, the gap between germline ends came to 8 bases. The germline V gene encodes CDR1 SGHTA and CDR2 FQGTGA. CDR3 sequence: CASSLNSANSPLHF. CDR3 nucleotide sequence: TGTGCCAGCAGCTTAAATTCCGCGAATTCACCCCTCCACTTT.

This sequence joins TRBV5-6 and TRBJ2-7; 9 bases fit TRBD2. The germline CDR1 and CDR2 sequences are SGHDT and YYEEEE. J gave up 3 bases and V 6 bases, and 7 bases lay outside the gene matches. The CDR3 extends over 14 amino acids. The CDR3: CASTSPREGYEQYF. The CDR3 DNA is TGTGCCAGCACCTCTCCGCGGGAGGGCTACGAGCAGTACTTC.

In its sample, this clonotype was seen a few times. This chain connects TRBV7-9 to TRBJ2-5; TRBD2 agrees at 9 bases. The length of the CDR3 is 15 residues. The germline V gene encodes CDR1 SEHNR and CDR2 FQNEAQ (reference sequence). Trimming took 2 bases from V and 3 from J; bases not matched to a gene: 4. The CDR3 loop reads CASSLSVAGEETQYF. CDR3 nucleotide sequence: TGTGCCAGCAGCTTATCCGTAGCGGGAGAAGAGACCCAGTACTTC.

The chain employs TRBV7-3 and TRBJ1-6; 9 bases are a match to TRBD1. This CDR3 is 16 amino acids long. Losses at the gene ends were 5 bases for V and 8 bases for J; bases not matched to a gene: 10. The germline gives CDR1 SGHTA, CDR2 FQGTGA. CDR3 nucleotide sequence: TGTGCCAGCAGCCCCACCGCCGGGACAGGGTATTCACCCCTCCACTTT. Translation: CASSPTAGTGYSPLHF.

This chain links TRBV20-1 with TRBJ1-2; perhaps TRBD1 as D (6 bases). Trimming removed 3 bases from V and 8 bases from J, with 19 bases in between. The CDR3 is 14 residues long. Germline V gene sequence: CDR1 DFQATT, CDR2 SNEGSKA (reference sequence). The CDR3 bases are TGCAGTGCTAGCGTGGTAAACAGGGAATCCGGCTACACCTTC. Translated: CSASVVNRESGYTF.

The chain carries TRBV10-3 and TRBJ2-1, with 11 positions matching TRBD2. In germline, CDR1 is ENHRY, CDR2 SYGVKD. This CDR3 spans 12 amino acids. With V trimmed by 10 bases and J by 8 bases, 4 bases remained unmatched. Here the CDR3 DNA reads TGTGCCACCGTGGGACTAGCGGATGAGCAGTTCTTC. Its protein product is CATVGLADEQFF.

J is TRBJ1-4 and V is TRBV18, with unresolved D. V dropped 6 bases and J dropped 1 base, with 18 bases sitting between them. CDR3 length equals 17 residues. Germline V CDR1 and CDR2: KGHSH, LQKENI. CDR3 loop: CASSSGQARGTNEKLFF. CDR3 bases: TGTGCCAGCTCCTCGGGCCAAGCTCGCGGAACTAATGAAAAACTGTTTTTT.

In this sample, this clonotype turned up a few times. The chain employs TRBV7-2 and TRBJ2-7; maybe TRBD2 (5 bases). The germline CDR1 and CDR2 sequences are SGHTA and FQGNSA. The CDR3 is 12 amino acids. Trimming shortened V by 5 bases and J by 7 bases, and 12 bases separated the two germline ends. The CDR3 DNA sequence: TGTGCCAGCAGCCCCGCCCAGCGGGAGCAGTACTTC. It yields the protein CASSPAQREQYF.

The V call is TRBV29-1, the J call TRBJ2-1, with 8 bases fitting TRBD1. This CDR3 comprises 14 residues. The junction had 5 bases not matched to a gene; V was cut back by 7 bases and J by 0 bases. Germline V gene lookup returns CDR1 SQVTM and CDR2 ANQGSEA. The CDR3 sequence is CSAWTGNSYNEQFF. The DNA for the CDR3 is TGCAGCGCTTGGACAGGGAACTCCTACAATGAGCAGTTCTTC.

This rearrangement joins TRBV15 to TRBJ1-1; possibly TRBD1 for D (5 bases). The CDR3 sequence is 14 residues long. The V gene's germline CDR1 is LNHNV and CDR2 YYDKDF (reference sequence). Trimming left V 0 bases short and J 0 bases short, with 5 bases between. CDR3 bases: TGTGCCACCAGCAGAGACAGGGTGAACACTGAAGCTTTCTTT. It encodes CATSRDRVNTEAFF.

This clonotype was detected only a few times. V is TRBV29-1 and J is TRBJ2-7; 8 nucleotides agree with TRBD2. CDR3 size: 13 residues. Trimming took 7 bases from V and 5 from J; bases not matched to a gene: 10. Germline V gene sequence: CDR1 SQVTM, CDR2 ANQGSEA. The CDR3 reads CSAGLAIGDEQYF. DNA of the CDR3: TGCAGCGCCGGACTAGCAATCGGCGACGAGCAGTACTTC.

The sample holds a few counts of this clonotype. The J gene is TRBJ1-2, the V gene TRBV20-1; TRBD1 aligns across 7 bases. CDR1 is DFQATT and CDR2 is SNEGSKA in the germline V gene (reference sequence). The CDR3 has 15 amino acids. The V and J ends lost 5 bases and 1 base, in that order; junction bases with no gene match: 10. CDR3 amino acids: CSARGAGGDNYGYTF. CDR3 bases: TGCAGTGCTCGGGGGGCAGGGGGAGATAACTATGGCTACACCTTC.

This clonotype came up many times. The CDR3 loop is CASGLGGVWETQYF. CDR3 sequence (DNA): TGTGCCAGCGGCCTCGGGGGGGTTTGGGAGACCCAGTACTTC. The chain has TRBV7-2 and TRBJ2-5, with TRBD2 identical over 8 bases. Per germline, CDR1 SGHTA and CDR2 FQGNSA. The trim removed 8 bases at V and 5 bases at J, leaving 10 bases unmatched. The CDR3 is 14 residues long.

This clonotype has a handful of counts. V gene TRBV7-3 combines with J gene TRBJ2-7, with D perhaps TRBD1 or TRBD2 (5 bases each). CDR1 and CDR2 (germline): SGHTA, FQGTGA. With 4 bases removed from V and 3 bases from J, the gap between germline ends came to 16 bases. This CDR3 region has 15 residues. CDR3 protein: CASSSASGTHYEQYF. CDR3 bases: TGTGCCAGCAGCTCAGCCTCCGGGACCCACTACGAGCAGTACTTC.

This chain joins TRBV7-1 and TRBJ2-2; 8 bases match TRBD2. TRBV7-1 is sorted into the ORF group, with uncertain function. The CDR3 runs 15 residues. J gave up 0 bases and V 5 bases, and 2 bases lay outside the gene matches. In DNA form, the CDR3 reads TGTGCCAGCAGCCAACTAGCGGCGAACACCGGGGAGCTGTTTTTT. This gives the protein CASSQLAANTGELFF.

This clonotype was observed a few times. V gene TRBV11-2 combines with J gene TRBJ2-3; 8 bases align to TRBD2. The CDR3 totals 12 residues. In germline, CDR1 is SGHAT, CDR2 FQNNGV. V lost 8 bases, J lost 11 bases, and 9 bases stayed unmatched. In DNA form, the CDR3 reads TGTGCCAGCTTAGACCCCCTAGCGGGGCAGTATTTT. It is translated as CASLDPLAGQYF.

There are a few counts of this clonotype. This chain joins TRBV7-2 and TRBJ2-4, with D perhaps matching TRBD2 (7 bases). The CDR3 has 14 amino acids. The ends were cut back, 5 bases at V and 7 bases at J, with 15 bases in the middle. The germline gives CDR1 SGHTA, CDR2 FQGNSA. In DNA form, the CDR3 reads TGTGCCAGCAGCCCCCTGGGGGGGCTGAACATTCAGTACTTC. It translates to CASSPLGGLNIQYF.

Points on this clonotype: In this CDR3 the conserved last residue, phenylalanine or tryptophan, is missing, so a read error is likely. No DNA is shown, since the ends of the CDR3 on it are uncertain; the CDR3 is the one TCRdb lists. The chain combines TRBV9 with TRBJ2-7; the table's D gene call, TRBD2, was not cross checked with the DNA. With termini counted, the CDR3 has 13 amino acids. Germline V CDR1 and CDR2: SGDLS, YYNGEE. CDR3 loop: CASSVSVTSAYCP.